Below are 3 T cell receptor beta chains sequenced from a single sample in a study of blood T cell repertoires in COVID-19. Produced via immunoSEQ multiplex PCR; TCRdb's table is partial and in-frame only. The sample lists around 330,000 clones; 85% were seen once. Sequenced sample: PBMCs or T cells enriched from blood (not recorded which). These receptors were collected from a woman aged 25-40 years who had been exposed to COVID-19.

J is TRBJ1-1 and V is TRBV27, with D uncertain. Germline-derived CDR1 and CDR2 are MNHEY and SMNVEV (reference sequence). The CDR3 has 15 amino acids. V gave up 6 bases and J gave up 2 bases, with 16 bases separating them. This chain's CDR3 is CASSSLGAGNTEAFF. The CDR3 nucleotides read TGTGCCAGCAGCTCTCTCGGCGCAGGAAACACTGAAGCTTTCTTT.

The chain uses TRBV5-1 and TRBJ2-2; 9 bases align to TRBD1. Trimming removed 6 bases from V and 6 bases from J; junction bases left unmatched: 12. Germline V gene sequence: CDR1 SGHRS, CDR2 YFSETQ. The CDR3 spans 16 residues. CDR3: CASTFNPRQGAGELFF. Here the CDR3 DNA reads TGCGCCAGCACCTTTAACCCCCGACAGGGGGCCGGGGAGCTGTTTTTT.

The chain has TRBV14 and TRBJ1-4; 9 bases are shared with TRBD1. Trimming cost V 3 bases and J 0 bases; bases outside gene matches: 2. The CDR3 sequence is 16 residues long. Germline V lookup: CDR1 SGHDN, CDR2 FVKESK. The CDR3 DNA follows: TGTGCCAGCAGCCAGACAGGGGGAGCAACTAATGAAAAACTGTTTTTT. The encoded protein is CASSQTGGATNEKLFF.